The T cell receptor (beta chain) under discussion was sequenced for a study of blood T cell repertoires in COVID-19. Across the whole study: Some COVID-19 samples were acute and others convalescent; all came from the United States, Italy and Spain. Sample material is recorded as cDNA or gDNA derived from T cells, B-cell-depleted T cells, or PBMCs.

The germline V gene encodes CDR1 SEHNR and CDR2 FQNEAQ (reference sequence). With V trimmed by 1 base and J by 8 bases, 6 bases remained unmatched. CDR3 length: 15 residues. Here immunoSEQ multiplex PCR was the method, and the copy in TCRdb shows in-frame clones only, minus some. The sample lists around 230,000 clones; roughly 90% were seen once. The specimen was peripheral blood. The V call is TRBV7-9, the J call TRBJ2-1; 9 positions agree with TRBD2. The sequence was obtained from a man aged 60 to 69 who had recovered from COVID-19. The CDR3 region has the DNA TGTGCCAGCAGCTTAGTGAAGCGGGGGGCGCATGAGCAGTTCTTC. Translated: CASSLVKRGAHEQFF.